This entry concerns a single T cell receptor (beta chain). This entry is derived from a study of blood T cells in healthy people across ages. Combining a sample-barcoded 5' primer with a J-beta primer mix, a second PCR ran for roughly 7 to 12 cycles. Each cDNA was tagged by a template-switch adaptor containing 12 random nucleotides. TCRdb passed the 5' RACE reads through MiXCR, listing each CDR3 protein once. The sample carries about 640,000 distinct CDR3 sequences, roughly 53% recorded once. The V end lost 1 base, the J end lost 2 bases, and 17 bases lay between the germline ends. The CDR3 extends over 16 amino acids. Germline loops: CDR1 DFQATT, CDR2 SNEGSKA (reference sequence). Every participating donor contributed about 10 milliliters of peripheral blood through a draw.

Material: blood. The rearrangement joins TRBV20-1 to TRBJ2-5; no clear D gene. This clonotype was sampled from a man in his 60s in good health. The CDR3 loop is CSARGLGAVVQETQYF. The CDR3 DNA reads TGCAGTGCTAGAGGACTCGGCGCCGTAGTACAAGAGACCCAGTACTTC.